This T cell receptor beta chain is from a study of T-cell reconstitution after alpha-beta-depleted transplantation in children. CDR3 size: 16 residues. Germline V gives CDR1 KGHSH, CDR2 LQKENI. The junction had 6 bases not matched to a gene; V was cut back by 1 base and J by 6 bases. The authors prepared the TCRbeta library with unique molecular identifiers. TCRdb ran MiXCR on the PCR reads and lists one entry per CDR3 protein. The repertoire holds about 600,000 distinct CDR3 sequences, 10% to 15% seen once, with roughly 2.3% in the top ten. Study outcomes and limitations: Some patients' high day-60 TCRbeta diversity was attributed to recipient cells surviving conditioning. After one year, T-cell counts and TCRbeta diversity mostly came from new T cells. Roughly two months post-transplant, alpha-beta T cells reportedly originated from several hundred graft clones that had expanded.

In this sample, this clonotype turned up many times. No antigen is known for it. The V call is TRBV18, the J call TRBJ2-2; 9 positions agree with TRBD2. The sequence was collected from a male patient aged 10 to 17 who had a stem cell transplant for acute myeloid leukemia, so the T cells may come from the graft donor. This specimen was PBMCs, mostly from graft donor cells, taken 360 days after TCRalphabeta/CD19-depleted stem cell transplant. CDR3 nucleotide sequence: TGTGCCAGCTCACCACGAATAGCGGGAGTGTCCGGGGAGCTGTTTTTT. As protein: CASSPRIAGVSGELFF.